Included here is one T cell receptor beta chain sequence, with context. Its target antigen remains unknown. Base qualities are missing; no much larger clone stands one base away. TCR CDR3 regions were amplified from genomic DNA by multiplex PCR using the deep immunoSEQ assay. Genomic DNA extracted from each cell subset was distributed evenly over all wells of several immunoSEQ 96-well plates, and each plate served as one replicate. For sorted subsets, 150 to 250 ng genomic DNA, equal to 30,000 to 35,000 T cell genomes, was loaded into each replicate PCR. The purified libraries were quantified using a Qubit 3.0 fluorometer, sized with a Bioanalyzer 2100, and then quantified again using the KAPA Library Quantification kit. A separate single-read 150-cycle Illumina NextSeq 550 flow cell was used to sequence each immunoSEQ 96-well plate. The authors processed their data as follows. Because the immunoSEQ output held only junctional sequences and lacked quality scores, the filtering could not match the filtering applied to full-length reads. To assign V/J genes and CDR3, sequences were annotated against IMGT germline references using PyIR, a Python wrapper for IgBLAST v1.9. Reads were filtered out if the reads had weak V/J assignments (E-value above 1e-6), no CDR3, stop codons, out-of-frame junctions, or ambiguous translated residues. V3J clonotypes were defined as sequences sharing an identical inferred V gene, J gene, and CDR3 amino acid sequence. Percentage overlap between repertoires was calculated by dividing the number of shared unique clonotypes by the size of the smaller repertoire. RTK rarefaction, the Chao1 estimator, and Recon v2.1 estimates of unobserved clonotypes were used to assess repertoire richness. OLGA was used to compute generation probabilities for all TCRbeta clonotypes that the gDNA method yielded from four donors. This is the immuneACCESS table as TCRdb keeps it, with only in-frame sequences that have V and J called. A part of the clones is gone; compared with another copy, unresolved V genes explain less than half, and the rest is unexplained. The V and J calls and clone size are taken from that table; D and trimming were inferred from the DNA. The table for this sample lists more than 1 million clones; approximately 80% of them were counted only once. Together, the top ten hold about 0.52% of the sample.

The donors were healthy, HIV-negative adults with no recently reported acute infections or vaccinations. Only Caucasian adults living in Nashville, Tennessee, USA were represented among the donors. CD4+ T cells were enriched by magnetic negative selection; naive cells were then positively selected on CD45RA, and the negative fraction formed the memory subset. After blood collection by leukapheresis, PBMCs were isolated using Ficoll-Histopaque density gradient centrifugation and then cryopreserved in the vapor phase of liquid nitrogen. Analytical flow cytometry was used to check the purity and quantity of every magnetically sorted T cell population. From each sorted fraction, genomic DNA was isolated and quantified by UV absorbance on a Nanodrop 2000c. The source of the sample is a study of shared clonotypes between healthy human individuals (dated by TCRdb to 2020 to 2021). About the study as a whole: Three men and a couple of women, aged 18 to 49 years, made up the cohort. Per donor, three plates each were used for CD4 naive and CD4 memory, two for CD8 naive, and one for CD8 memory. Blood TCR repertoires of roughly 5 healthy adults were deeply sequenced to estimate repertoire size and the extent of clonotype sharing between individuals. Between about 0.9 and 8.9 billion PBMCs per donor were obtained by leukapheresis. To increase sequencing depth and limit assay-specific biases, different laboratories used diverse techniques to prepare libraries and sequence TCR repertoires. The investigation overall reported the following: Estimated clonotype richness was generally larger for naive than for memory subsets. Clonotypes shared by all four sorted-subset donors showed higher generation probabilities than non-shared clonotypes. Rarefaction of sorted-subset datasets indicated incomplete sequencing despite the large sequencing depth. Based on pairwise subsampling, the degree of clonotype sharing among donors was expected to be affected by sequencing depth. Only blood was sampled, and tissue TCR repertoires likely differ from those in blood. The small number of donors limited the genetic and exposure-history diversity represented. Approximately 5% of naive CD4, 3% to 4% of naive CD8, roughly 2.5% of memory CD4, and about 0.4% of memory CD8 clonotypes were shared across a few donors.

V lost 6 bases and J lost 8 bases, and the count of bases not matched to a germline gene is 16. The CDR3 spans 16 residues, from the cysteine through the phenylalanine. Only the CDR3 part of the read is kept: 48 bases, read in frame from the first base. The germline V gene supplies CDR1 MDHEN and CDR2 SYDVKM. Sample: memory CD4+ T cells from PBMCs. In the paper's terms, the cell subset or site label means: CD45RA-negative fraction. The sequence came from a man aged 18 to 29 in good health. Some clones in this sample may be carry-over from other donors' samples. The receptor chain draws on TRBV28 and TRBJ2-1; 7 bases in the middle match TRBD2. The CDR3 protein is CASRTSLGAPNDEQFF. The DNA sequence reads TGTGCCAGCAGGACTAGCTTAGGGGCACCAAACGATGAGCAGTTCTTC.